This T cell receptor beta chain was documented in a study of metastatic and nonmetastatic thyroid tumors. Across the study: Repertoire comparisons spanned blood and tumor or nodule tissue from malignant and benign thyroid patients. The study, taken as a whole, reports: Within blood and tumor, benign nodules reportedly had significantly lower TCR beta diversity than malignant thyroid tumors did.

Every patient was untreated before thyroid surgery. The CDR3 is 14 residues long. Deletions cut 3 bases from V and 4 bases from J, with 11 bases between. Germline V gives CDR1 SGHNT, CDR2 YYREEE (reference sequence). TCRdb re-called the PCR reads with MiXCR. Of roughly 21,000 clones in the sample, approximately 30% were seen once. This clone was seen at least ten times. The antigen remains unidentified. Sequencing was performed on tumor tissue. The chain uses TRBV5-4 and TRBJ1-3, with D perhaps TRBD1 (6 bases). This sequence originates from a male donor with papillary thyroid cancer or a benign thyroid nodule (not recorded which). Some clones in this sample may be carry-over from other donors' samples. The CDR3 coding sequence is TGTGCCAGCAGCTCCACAGGGTCAGGAAACACCATATATTTT. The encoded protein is CASSSTGSGNTIYF.